This paragraph covers one TCR beta chain sequence. As yet, its antigen is unknown. Using RNA transcripts, the TCR beta CDR3 regions were amplified. HTBI primers were employed in first-round RT-PCR, then a second-round multiplex PCR followed. In TCRdb, the multiplex PCR reads were re-called with MiXCR into one record per CDR3 protein. The sample carries some 350,000 distinct CDR3 sequences, about 18% recorded once. This CDR3 spans 15 amino acids. The V segment lost 4 bases and the J segment 4 bases; nucleotides outside the gene matches: 4. This record belongs to a study of Graves' ophthalmopathy and Graves' hyperthyroidism. Broader study findings: The model's ophthalmopathy progression predictions had around 64% sensitivity and about 72% specificity. Among expanded thyroid clonotypes above 0.001 frequency, most also occurred in blood.

Hyperthyroidism patients were newly diagnosed, under 2 months' duration, aged 18 to 65. Orbital computed tomography and thyroid ultrasound, along with TRAb, serum thyroxine and clinical symptoms, underpinned diagnosis. Sequencing was performed on peripheral blood. The receptor comes from an adult woman with stable Graves' hyperthyroidism. This chain joins TRBV12-3 or TRBV12-4 and TRBJ2-5, with 12 nucleotides matching TRBD2. The CDR3 sequence: CASSSSSGGGETQYF. Written as DNA, the CDR3 is TGTGCCAGCAGTTCGTCTAGCGGGGGGGGAGAGACCCAGTACTTC.